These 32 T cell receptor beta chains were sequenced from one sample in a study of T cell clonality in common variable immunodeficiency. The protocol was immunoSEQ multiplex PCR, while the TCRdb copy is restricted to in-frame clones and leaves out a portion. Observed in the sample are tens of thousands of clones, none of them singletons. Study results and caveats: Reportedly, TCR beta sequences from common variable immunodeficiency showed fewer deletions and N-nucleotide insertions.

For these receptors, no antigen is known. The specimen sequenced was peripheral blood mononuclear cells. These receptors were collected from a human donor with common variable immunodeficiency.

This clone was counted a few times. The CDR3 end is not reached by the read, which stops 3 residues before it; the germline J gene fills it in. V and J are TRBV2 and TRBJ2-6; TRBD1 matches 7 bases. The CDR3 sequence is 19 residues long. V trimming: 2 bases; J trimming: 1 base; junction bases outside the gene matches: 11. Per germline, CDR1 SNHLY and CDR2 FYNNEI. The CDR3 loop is CASSESVQSGGSGANVLTF. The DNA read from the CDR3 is TGTGCCAGCAGTGAATCTGTTCAGTCAGGGGGTTCTGGGGCCAACGTC. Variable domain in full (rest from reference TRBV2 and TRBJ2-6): EPEVTQTPSHQVTQMGQEVILRCVPISNHLYFYWYRQILGQKVEFLVSFYNNEISEKSEIFDDQFSVERPDGSNFTLKIRSTKLEDSAMYFCASSESVQSGGSGANVLTFGAGSRLTVL.

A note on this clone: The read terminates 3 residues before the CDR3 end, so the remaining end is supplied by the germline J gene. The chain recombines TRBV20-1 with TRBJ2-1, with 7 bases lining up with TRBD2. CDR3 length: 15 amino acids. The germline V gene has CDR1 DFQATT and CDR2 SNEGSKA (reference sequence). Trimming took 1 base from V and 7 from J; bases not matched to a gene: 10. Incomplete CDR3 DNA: TGCAGTGCTAGAGTACTAGCGCGAGACTCTAATGAG. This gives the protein CSARVLARDSNE. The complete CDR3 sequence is CSARVLARDSNEQFF.

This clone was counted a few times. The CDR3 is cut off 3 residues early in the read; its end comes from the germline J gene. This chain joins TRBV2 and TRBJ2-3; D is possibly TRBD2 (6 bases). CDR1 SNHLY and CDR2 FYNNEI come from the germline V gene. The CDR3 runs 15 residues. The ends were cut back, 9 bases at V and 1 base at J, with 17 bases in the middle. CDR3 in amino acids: CARSTGDFGTDTQYF. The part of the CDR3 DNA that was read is TGTGCCAGGTCAACCGGGGACTTTGGCACAGATACG.

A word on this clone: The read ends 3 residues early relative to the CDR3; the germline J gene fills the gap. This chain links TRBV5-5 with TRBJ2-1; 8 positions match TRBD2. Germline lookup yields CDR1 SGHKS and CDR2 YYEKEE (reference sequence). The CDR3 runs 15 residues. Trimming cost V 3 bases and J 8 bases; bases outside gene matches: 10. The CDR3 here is CASSWGLGSHDEQFF. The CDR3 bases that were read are TGTGCCAGCAGCTGGGGACTAGGTTCTCACGATGAG.

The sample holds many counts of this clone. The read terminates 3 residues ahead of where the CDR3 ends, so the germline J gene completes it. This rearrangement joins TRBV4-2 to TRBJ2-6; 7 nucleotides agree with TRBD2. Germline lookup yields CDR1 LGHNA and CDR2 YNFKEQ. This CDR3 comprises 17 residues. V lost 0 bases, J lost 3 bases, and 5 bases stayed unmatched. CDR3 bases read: TGTGCCAGCAGCCAAGAGGGGGGGAGGGTTGGGGCCAACGTC. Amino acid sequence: CASSQEGGRVGANV. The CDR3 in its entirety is CASSQEGGRVGANVLTF.

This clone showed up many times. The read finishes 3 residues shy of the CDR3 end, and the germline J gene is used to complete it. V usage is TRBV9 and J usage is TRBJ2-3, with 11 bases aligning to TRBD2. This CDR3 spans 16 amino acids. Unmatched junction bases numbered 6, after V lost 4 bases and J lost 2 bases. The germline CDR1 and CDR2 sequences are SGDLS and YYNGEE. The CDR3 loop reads CASSPRLAGTTDTQYF. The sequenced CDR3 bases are TGTGCCAGCAGCCCCCGACTAGCGGGAACCACAGATACG.

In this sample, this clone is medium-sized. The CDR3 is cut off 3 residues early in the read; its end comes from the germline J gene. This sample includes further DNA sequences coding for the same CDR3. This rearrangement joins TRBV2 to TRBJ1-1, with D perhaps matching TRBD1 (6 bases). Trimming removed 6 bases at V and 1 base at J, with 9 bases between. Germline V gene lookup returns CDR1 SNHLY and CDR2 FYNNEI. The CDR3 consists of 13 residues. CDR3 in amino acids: CASRGQTNTEAFF. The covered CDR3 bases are TGTGCCAGCAGGGGACAAACGAACACTGAA.

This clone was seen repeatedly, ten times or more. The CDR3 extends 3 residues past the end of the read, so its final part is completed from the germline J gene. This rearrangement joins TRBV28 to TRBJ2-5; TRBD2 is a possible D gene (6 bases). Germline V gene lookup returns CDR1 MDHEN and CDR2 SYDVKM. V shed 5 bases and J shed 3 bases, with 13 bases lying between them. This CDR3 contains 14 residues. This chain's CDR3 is CASSTRDSKETQYF. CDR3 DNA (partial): TGTGCCAGCAGTACCCGGGACTCTAAAGAGACC.

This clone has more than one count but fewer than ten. The part of the CDR3 DNA that was read is TGTGCCAGCAGCTTAAAAGGACAGGGGAACACTGAA. Translated: CASSLKGQGNTE. The entire CDR3 sequence reads CASSLKGQGNTEAFF. The rearrangement joins TRBV7-3 to TRBJ1-1; 8 bases map to TRBD1. The read halts 3 residues ahead of the CDR3 end, with the missing end drawn from the germline J gene. Germline trimming cut 1 base from V and 1 base from J; bases unmatched to any gene: 2. The CDR3 contains 15 residues. Germline V gene data show CDR1 as SGHTA and CDR2 as FQGTGA.

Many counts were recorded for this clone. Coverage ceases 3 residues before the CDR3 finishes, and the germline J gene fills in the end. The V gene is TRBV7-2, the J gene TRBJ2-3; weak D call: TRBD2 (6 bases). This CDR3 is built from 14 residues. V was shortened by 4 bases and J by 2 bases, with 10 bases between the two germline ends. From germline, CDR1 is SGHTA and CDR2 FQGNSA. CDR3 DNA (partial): TGTGCCAGCAGCTCGGGGGACCTCACAGATACG. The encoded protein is CASSSGDLTDT. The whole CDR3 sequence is CASSSGDLTDTQYF.

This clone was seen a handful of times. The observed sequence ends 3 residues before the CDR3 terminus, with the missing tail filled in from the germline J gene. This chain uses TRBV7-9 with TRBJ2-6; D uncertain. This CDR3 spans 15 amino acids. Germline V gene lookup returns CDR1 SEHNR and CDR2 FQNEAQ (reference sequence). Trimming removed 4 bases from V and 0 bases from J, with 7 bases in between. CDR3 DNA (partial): TGTGCCAGCAGCTCGGTCATCTCTGGGGCCAACGTC. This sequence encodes CASSSVISGANV. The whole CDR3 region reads CASSSVISGANVLTF.

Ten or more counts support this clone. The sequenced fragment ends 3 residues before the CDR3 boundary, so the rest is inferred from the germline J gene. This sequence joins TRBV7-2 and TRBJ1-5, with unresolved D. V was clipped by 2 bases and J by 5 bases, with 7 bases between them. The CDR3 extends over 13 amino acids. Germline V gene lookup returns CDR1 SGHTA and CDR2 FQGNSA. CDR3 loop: CASSLNSYQPQHF. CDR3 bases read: TGTGCCAGCAGCTTAAATTCCTATCAGCCC.

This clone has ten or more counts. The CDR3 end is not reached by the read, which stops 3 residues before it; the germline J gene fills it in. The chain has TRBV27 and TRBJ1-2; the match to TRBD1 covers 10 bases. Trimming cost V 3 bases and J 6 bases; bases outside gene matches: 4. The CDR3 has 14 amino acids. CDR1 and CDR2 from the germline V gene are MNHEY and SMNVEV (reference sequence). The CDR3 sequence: CASSFSGQGNGYTF. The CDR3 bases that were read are TGTGCCAGCAGTTTCTCGGGACAGGGGAATGGC.

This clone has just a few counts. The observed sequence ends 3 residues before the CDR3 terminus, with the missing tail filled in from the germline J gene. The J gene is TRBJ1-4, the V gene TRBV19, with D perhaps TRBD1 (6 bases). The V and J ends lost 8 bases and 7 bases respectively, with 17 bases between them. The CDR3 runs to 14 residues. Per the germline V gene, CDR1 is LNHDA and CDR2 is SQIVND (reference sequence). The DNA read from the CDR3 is TGTGCCAGTCAGGGACACGAGTTTGGTGAAAAA. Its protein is CASQGHEFGEK. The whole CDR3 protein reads CASQGHEFGEKLFF.

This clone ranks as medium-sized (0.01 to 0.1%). This CDR3 is CSVEASGNGELFF. CDR3 bases read: TGCAGCGTGGAGGCTAGCGGGAACGGGGAG. The genes are TRBV29-1 and TRBJ2-2, with 9 bases aligning to TRBD2. The read comes to an end 3 residues before the CDR3 does, leaving the germline J gene to fill in the end. From germline, CDR1 is SQVTM and CDR2 ANQGSEA. Trimming cost V 6 bases and J 7 bases; bases outside gene matches: 6. The CDR3 loop spans 13 amino acids.

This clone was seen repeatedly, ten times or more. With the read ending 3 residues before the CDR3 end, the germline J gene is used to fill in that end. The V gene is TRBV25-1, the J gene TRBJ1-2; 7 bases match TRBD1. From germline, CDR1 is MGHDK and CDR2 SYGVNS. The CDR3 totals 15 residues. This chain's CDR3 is CASSEWGDSIGGYTF. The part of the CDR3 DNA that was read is TGTGCCAGCAGTGAATGGGGGGACAGTATTGGCGGC.

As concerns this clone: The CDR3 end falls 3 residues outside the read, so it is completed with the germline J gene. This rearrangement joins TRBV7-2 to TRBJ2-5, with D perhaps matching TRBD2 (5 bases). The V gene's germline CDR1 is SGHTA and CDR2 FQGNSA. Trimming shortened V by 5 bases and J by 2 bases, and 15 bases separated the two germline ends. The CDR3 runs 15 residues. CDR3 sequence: CASSRGSGPQETQYF. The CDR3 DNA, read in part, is TGTGCCAGCAGCCGCGGCAGCGGACCACAAGAGACC.

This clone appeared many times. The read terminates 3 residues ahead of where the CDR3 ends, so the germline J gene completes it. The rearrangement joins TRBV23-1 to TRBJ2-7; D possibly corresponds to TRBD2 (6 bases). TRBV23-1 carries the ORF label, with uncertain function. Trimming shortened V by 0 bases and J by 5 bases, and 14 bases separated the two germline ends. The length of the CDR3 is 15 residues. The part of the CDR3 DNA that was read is TGCGCCAGCAGTCAATCCATCAGGGAGGTCCACGAG. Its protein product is CASSQSIREVHE. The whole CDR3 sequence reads CASSQSIREVHEQYF.

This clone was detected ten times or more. The covered CDR3 bases are TGTGCCAGCAGCTTGGGAGGGGGTCAGCCC. This codes for CASSLGGGQP. The entire CDR3 sequence reads CASSLGGGQPQHF. The chain links TRBV5-4 to TRBJ1-5; D might be TRBD1 (6 bases). The DNA ends 3 residues before the CDR3 does, and the rest of the CDR3 is filled in from the germline J gene. The V and J ends lost 0 bases and 6 bases respectively, with 7 bases between them. Germline V gene sequence: CDR1 SGHNT, CDR2 YYREEE (reference sequence). This CDR3 comprises 13 residues.

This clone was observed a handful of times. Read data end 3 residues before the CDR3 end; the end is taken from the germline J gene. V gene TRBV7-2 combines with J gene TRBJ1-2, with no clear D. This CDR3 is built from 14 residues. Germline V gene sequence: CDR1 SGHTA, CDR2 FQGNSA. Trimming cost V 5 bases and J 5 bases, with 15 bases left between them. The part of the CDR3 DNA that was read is TGTGCCAGCAGCCCTGGCGGGCTGTTATATGGC. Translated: CASSPGGLLYG. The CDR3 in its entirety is CASSPGGLLYGYTF. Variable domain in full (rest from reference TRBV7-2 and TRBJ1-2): GAGVSQSPSNKVTEKGKDVELRCDPISGHTALYWYRQSLGQGLEFLIYFQGNSAPDKSGLPSDRFSAERTGGSVSTLTIQRTQQEDSAVYLCASSPGGLLYGYTFGSGTRLTVV.

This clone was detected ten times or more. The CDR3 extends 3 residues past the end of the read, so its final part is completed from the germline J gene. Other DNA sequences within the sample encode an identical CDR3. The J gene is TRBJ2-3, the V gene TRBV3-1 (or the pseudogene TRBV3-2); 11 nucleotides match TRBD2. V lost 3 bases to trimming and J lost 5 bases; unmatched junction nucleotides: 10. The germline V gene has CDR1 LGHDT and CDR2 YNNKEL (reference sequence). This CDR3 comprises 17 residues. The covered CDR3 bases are TGTGCCAGCAGCCAGCAAACTAGCGGGAGTTCAGTAGATACG. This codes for CASSQQTSGSSVDT. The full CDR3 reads CASSQQTSGSSVDTQYF.

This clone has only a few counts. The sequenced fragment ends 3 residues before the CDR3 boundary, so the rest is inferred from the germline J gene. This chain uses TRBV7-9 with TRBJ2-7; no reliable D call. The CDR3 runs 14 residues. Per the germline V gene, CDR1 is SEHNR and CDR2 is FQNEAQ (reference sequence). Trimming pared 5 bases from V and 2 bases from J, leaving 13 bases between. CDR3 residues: CASSLKPDTYEQYF. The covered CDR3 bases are TGTGCCAGCAGCCTAAAACCAGACACCTACGAG.

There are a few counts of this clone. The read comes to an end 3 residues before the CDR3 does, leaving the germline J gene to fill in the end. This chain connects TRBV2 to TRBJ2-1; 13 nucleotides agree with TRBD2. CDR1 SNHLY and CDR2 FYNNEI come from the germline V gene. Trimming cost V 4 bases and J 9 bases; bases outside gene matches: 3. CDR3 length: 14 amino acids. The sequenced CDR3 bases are TGTGCCAGCAGTGGGACTAGCGGGAGAGGTGAG. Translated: CASSGTSGRGE. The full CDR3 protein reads CASSGTSGRGEQFF.

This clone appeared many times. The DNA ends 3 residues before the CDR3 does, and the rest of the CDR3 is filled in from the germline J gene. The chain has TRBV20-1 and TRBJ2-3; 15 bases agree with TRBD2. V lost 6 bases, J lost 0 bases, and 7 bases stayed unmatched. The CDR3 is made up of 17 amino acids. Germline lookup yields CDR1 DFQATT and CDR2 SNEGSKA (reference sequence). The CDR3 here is CSAAGLAGGPSTDTQYF. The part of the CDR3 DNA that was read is TGCAGTGCAGCGGGACTAGCGGGAGGCCCTAGCACAGATACG.

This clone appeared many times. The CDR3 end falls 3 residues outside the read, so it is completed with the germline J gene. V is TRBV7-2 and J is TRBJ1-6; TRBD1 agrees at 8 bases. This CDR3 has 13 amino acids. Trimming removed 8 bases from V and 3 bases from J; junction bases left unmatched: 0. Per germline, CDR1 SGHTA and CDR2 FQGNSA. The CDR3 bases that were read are TGTGCCAGCGGACAGGGCTATAATTCACCC. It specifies CASGQGYNSP. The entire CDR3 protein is CASGQGYNSPLHF.

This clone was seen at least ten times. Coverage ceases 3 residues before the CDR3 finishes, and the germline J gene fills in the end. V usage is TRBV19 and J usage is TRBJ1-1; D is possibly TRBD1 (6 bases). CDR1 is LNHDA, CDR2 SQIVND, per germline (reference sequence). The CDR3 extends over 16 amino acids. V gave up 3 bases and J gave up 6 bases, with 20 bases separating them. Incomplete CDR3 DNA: TGTGCCAGTAGTATCAATGCGGGACATTTTAAAGCTGAA. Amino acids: CASSINAGHFKAE. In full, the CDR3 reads CASSINAGHFKAEAFF.

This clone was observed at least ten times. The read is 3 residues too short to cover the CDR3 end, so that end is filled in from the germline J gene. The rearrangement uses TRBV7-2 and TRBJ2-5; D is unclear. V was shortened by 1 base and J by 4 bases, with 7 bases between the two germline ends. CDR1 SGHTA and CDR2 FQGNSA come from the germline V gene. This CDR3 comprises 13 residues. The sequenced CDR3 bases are TGTGCCAGCAGCTTAGGTTTCGGAGAGACC. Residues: CASSLGFGET. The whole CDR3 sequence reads CASSLGFGETQYF. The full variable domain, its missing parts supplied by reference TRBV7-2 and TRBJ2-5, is GAGVSQSPSNKVTEKGKDVELRCDPISGHTALYWYRQSLGQGLEFLIYFQGNSAPDKSGLPSDRFSAERTGGSVSTLTIQRTQQEDSAVYLCASSLGFGETQYFGPGTRLLVL.

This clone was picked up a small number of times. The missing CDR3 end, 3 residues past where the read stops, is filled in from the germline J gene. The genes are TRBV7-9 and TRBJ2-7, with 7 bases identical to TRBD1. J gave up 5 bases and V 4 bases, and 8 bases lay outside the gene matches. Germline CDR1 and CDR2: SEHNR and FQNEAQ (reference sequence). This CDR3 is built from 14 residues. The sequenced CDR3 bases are TGTGCCAGCAGCTCCGGACAGGCCCTCCACGAG. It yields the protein CASSSGQALHE. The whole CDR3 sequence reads CASSSGQALHEQYF. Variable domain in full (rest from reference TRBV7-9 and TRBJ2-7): DTGVSQNPRHKITKRGQNVTFRCDPISEHNRLYWYRQTLGQGPEFLTYFQNEAQLEKSRLLSDRFSAERPKGSFSTLEIQRTEQGDSAMYLCASSSGQALHEQYFGPGTRLTVT.

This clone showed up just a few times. The CDR3 here is CATSNGLAPYEQYF. The sequenced CDR3 bases are TGTGCCACCTCAAACGGACTAGCGCCGTACGAG. The chain is built from TRBV5-6 and TRBJ2-7; 9 nucleotides line up with TRBD2. The CDR3 is cut off 3 residues early in the read; its end comes from the germline J gene. Trimming removed 9 bases from V and 4 bases from J; junction bases left unmatched: 11. The CDR3 runs 14 residues. The germline V gene has CDR1 SGHDT and CDR2 YYEEEE. Together with reference TRBV5-6 and TRBJ2-7, the CDR3 gives the full variable domain: DAGVTQSPTHLIKTRGQQVTLRCSPKSGHDTVSWYQQALGQGPQFIFQYYEEEERQRGNFPDRFSGHQFPNYSSELNVNALLLGDSALYLCATSNGLAPYEQYFGPGTRLTVT.

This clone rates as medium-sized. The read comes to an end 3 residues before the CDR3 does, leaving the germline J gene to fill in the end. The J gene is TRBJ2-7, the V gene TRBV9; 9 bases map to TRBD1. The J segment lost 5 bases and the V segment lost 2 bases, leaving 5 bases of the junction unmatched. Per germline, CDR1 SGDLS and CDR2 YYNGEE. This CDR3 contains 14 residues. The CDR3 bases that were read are TGTGCCAGCAGCGTCGGGACAGGGTTTAACGAG. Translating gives CASSVGTGFNE. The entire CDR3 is CASSVGTGFNEQYF.

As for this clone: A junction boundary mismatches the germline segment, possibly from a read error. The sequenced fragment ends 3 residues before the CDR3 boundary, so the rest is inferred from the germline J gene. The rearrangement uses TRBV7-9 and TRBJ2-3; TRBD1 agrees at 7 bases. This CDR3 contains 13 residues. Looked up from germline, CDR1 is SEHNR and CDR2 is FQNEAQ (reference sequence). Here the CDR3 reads CSSSRGQADTQYF. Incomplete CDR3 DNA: TGTTCCAGCAGCCGTGGACAGGCAGATACG.

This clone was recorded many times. Partial CDR3 DNA: TGCAGTGCTAGAGATAACGGAGCGGGAGGGCCCGACACCGGGGAG. Translating it yields CSARDNGAGGPDTGE. The full CDR3 protein reads CSARDNGAGGPDTGELFF. This chain links TRBV20-1 with TRBJ2-2; 10 nucleotides line up with TRBD2. The read halts 3 residues ahead of the CDR3 end, with the missing end drawn from the germline J gene. V shed 0 bases, J shed 3 bases, and the junction held 10 bases outside the gene matches. CDR1 is DFQATT, CDR2 SNEGSKA, per germline (reference sequence). The CDR3 runs to 18 residues.